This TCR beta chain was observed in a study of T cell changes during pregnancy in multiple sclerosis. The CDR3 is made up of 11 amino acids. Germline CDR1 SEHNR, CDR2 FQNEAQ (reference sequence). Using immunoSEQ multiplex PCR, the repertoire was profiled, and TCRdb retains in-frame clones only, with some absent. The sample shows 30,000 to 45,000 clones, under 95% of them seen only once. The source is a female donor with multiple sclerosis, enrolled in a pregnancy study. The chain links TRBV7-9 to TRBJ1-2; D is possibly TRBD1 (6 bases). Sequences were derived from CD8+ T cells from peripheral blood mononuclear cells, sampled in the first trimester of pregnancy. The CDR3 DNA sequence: TGTCTCGCTCGGGGGGGCCGCGGCTACACCTTC. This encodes CLARGGRGYTF.